Below, one T cell receptor beta chain is given with its context. In the authors' workflow: Amplified reference gene primers provided the basis for estimating nucleated cell counts. Libraries were prepared by immunoSEQ multiplex PCR; TCRdb keeps only in-frame clonotypes and omits some of them. That table is the source of V, J and clone size, and D and trimming were worked out from the DNA. The sample carries over 70,000 clones, 80% to 85% recorded once. These data belong to a study of blood T cell repertoires in COVID-19. Study at large: The origin of the acute and convalescent COVID-19 samples was the United States, Italy and Spain. T cells, B-cell-depleted T cells, or PBMCs supplied cDNA or gDNA.

The sample comprised peripheral blood. This clonotype was obtained from a human donor in a cohort sampled during active COVID-19.

The chain's CDR3 is CASSSRQATDEQFF. CDR3 bases: TGTGCCAGCAGCTCCCGACAGGCTACGGATGAGCAGTTCTTC. The gene calls are TRBV5-4 and TRBJ2-1; D possibly corresponds to TRBD1 (6 bases). Germline CDR1 is SGHNT and CDR2 is YYREEE (reference sequence). The CDR3 covers 14 residues. The ends were cut back, 3 bases at V and 8 bases at J, with 15 bases in the middle.